Listed here are 24 T cell receptor beta chains from one sample, sequenced in a study of beta chain features in type 1 diabetes. Sequenced material consisted of expressed TCRB transcripts (all of the isolated RNA was reverse transcribed). TCRdb's table, derived via immunoSEQ multiplex PCR, lists solely in-frame clones and lacks some. The sample lists some 120,000 clones, 17% occurring once. The study's findings and limits: Shortening of TCRB CDR3s, moderate but significant, appeared in all four CD4+ subsets of Type 1 diabetes patients.

These receptors have no known antigen. Sequencing was performed on central memory CD4+ T cells from blood. All receptors come from a man aged 18 to 29 with type 1 diabetes.

This clone turned up a few times. This probably arose from a read error, given a far larger clone one base away. V is TRBV7-7 and J is TRBJ1-1; TRBD1 aligns across 7 bases. The CDR3 spans 15 residues. The germline V gene has CDR1 SSHAT and CDR2 FNYEAQ (reference sequence). This CDR3 reads CASSLVAGGSTEAFF. The CDR3 DNA reads as TGTGCTAGCAGCTTAGTAGCAGGGGGAAGTACTGAAGCTTTCTTT.

This rearrangement joins TRBV9 to TRBJ2-3; 14 positions agree with TRBD2. CDR3 length: 16 amino acids. Germline CDR1 reads SGDLS; CDR2 reads YYNGEE. Trimming removed 4 bases from V and 2 bases from J; junction bases left unmatched: 3. The CDR3 region has the DNA TGTGCCAGCAGCTCGGGACTAGCGGGGGCCACAGATACGCAGTATTTT. Its translation: CASSSGLAGATDTQYF.

This clone was counted only a few times. The rearrangement joins TRBV30 to TRBJ2-2, with 7 bases that match TRBD1. Germline V gene lookup returns CDR1 GTSNPN and CDR2 SVGIG (reference sequence). With V trimmed by 4 bases and J by 0 bases, 5 bases remained unmatched. CDR3 length: 15 amino acids. The CDR3 coding sequence is TGTGCCTGGAAGGGCCAGGGGGCGAACACCGGGGAGCTGTTTTTT. This sequence encodes CAWKGQGANTGELFF. Combining the CDR3 with reference TRBV30 and TRBJ2-2 gives the whole variable domain SQTIHQWPATLVQPVGSPLSLECTVEGTSNPNLYWYRQAAGRGLQLLFYSVGIGQISSEVPQNLSASRPQDRQFILSSKKLLLSDSGFYLCAWKGQGANTGELFFGEGSRLTVL.

In its sample, this clone was seen a few times. The V and J genes are TRBV5-1 and TRBJ2-1; 10 bases match TRBD2. The germline V gene has CDR1 SGHRS and CDR2 YFSETQ. With V trimmed by 0 bases and J by 9 bases, 6 bases remained unmatched. This CDR3 region has 15 residues. The CDR3 DNA is TGCGCCAGCAGCTTGGCTGGGACTAGCGAGGGTGAGCAGTTCTTC. Its protein product is CASSLAGTSEGEQFF.

V and J are TRBV7-3 and TRBJ1-2, with a weak D call TRBD1 (5 bases). CDR1 is SGHTA, CDR2 FQGTGA, per germline. Trimming shortened V by 1 base and J by 8 bases, and 14 bases separated the two germline ends. This CDR3 has 14 amino acids. This CDR3 reads CASSLNQGSYGYTF. CDR3 in DNA: TGTGCCAGCAGCTTAAATCAGGGCTCCTACGGCTACACCTTC.

The chain carries TRBV30 and TRBJ1-2; TRBD1 might be the D (5 bases). The CDR3 is made up of 14 amino acids. The V end was cut by 2 bases, the J end by 4 bases, with 14 bases between. The germline gives CDR1 GTSNPN, CDR2 SVGIG (reference sequence). The CDR3 nucleotides read TGTGCCTGGAGTAATGGGGGGAATAGCTATGGCTACACCTTC. This translates into CAWSNGGNSYGYTF.

This clone has just a few counts. A far larger clone lies a single base away; this is likely a read error. Different DNA sequences within this sample yield the same CDR3. The chain links TRBV4-3 to TRBJ2-7; TRBD1 agrees at 8 bases. This CDR3 is 14 amino acids long. The V and J ends lost 2 bases and 7 bases, in that order; junction bases with no gene match: 7. Germline V lookup: CDR1 LGHNA, CDR2 YSLEER. CDR3 in DNA: TGCGCCAGCAGCCAACAGGACAGGGTAGGTGAGCAGTACTTC. It specifies CASSQQDRVGEQYF.

This chain joins TRBV2 and TRBJ2-7; no clear D gene. V lost 4 bases, J lost 5 bases, and 12 bases lay in between. CDR1 is SNHLY and CDR2 is FYNNEI in the germline V gene. The length of the CDR3 is 13 residues. CDR3 bases: TGTGCCAGCAGTGTCGGGCCTCCTAACGAGCAGTACTTC. Translation gives CASSVGPPNEQYF.

On this clone: This sample also contains other DNA sequences that code for the same CDR3. The chain employs TRBV14 and TRBJ1-6, with D unresolved. Germline CDR1 SGHDN, CDR2 FVKESK. The CDR3 sequence is 13 residues long. Trimming cost V 1 base and J 7 bases, with 5 bases left between them. The CDR3 sequence: CASSQALNSPLHF. DNA of the CDR3: TGTGCCAGCAGCCAAGCACTGAATTCACCCCTCCACTTT.

This rearrangement joins TRBV10-3 to TRBJ2-5, with a tentative D call TRBD2 (6 bases). The CDR3 runs 14 residues. Germline values: CDR1 ENHRY, CDR2 SYGVKD. The V end lost 5 bases, the J end lost 5 bases, and 15 bases lay between the germline ends. CDR3 amino acids: CAISPGPGGETQYF. The CDR3, as DNA: TGTGCCATCAGTCCCGGACCCGGAGGGGAGACCCAGTACTTC.

This clone was seen a few times. The chain couples TRBV5-4 to TRBJ2-7; perhaps D is TRBD1 or TRBD2 (5 bases each). CDR1 and CDR2 from the germline V gene are SGHNT and YYREEE (reference sequence). This CDR3 comprises 14 residues. The germline V and J ends were trimmed by 3 bases and 6 bases, with 16 bases remaining between them. CDR3 residues: CASSSPGTVVEQYF. The CDR3 DNA follows: TGTGCCAGCAGCTCTCCCGGGACCGTAGTCGAGCAGTACTTC.

This clone was seen only a few times. CDR3 sequence reads: CAWSDNHRGTRQFF. Here the CDR3 DNA reads TGTGCCTGGAGTGACAATCACAGGGGAACCAGACAGTTCTTC. This chain connects TRBV30 to TRBJ2-1, with 7 positions matching TRBD1. Germline V gives CDR1 GTSNPN, CDR2 SVGIG (reference sequence). Trimming took 1 base from V and 13 from J; bases not matched to a gene: 13. CDR3 length equals 14 residues.

This clone occurred many times. The chain is built from TRBV29-1 and TRBJ2-1, with 11 bases identical to TRBD2. The V gene end was trimmed by 3 bases and the J gene end by 8 bases; junction bases not matched to a gene: 6. The V gene's germline CDR1 is SQVTM and CDR2 ANQGSEA. The CDR3 totals 14 residues. CDR3: CSVEGLAGGDEQFF. CDR3 nucleotides: TGCAGCGTTGAGGGTCTAGCGGGAGGTGATGAGCAGTTCTTC.

DNA of the CDR3: TGTGCCAGCTCACCACCGGGGGTGCAGCTTGATTCACCCCTCCACTTT. Residues: CASSPPGVQLDSPLHF. The V and J genes are TRBV18 and TRBJ1-6; the D gene is possibly TRBD1 (5 bases). The V and J ends lost 0 bases and 8 bases respectively, with 14 bases between them. Germline V lookup: CDR1 KGHSH, CDR2 LQKENI. The CDR3 is 16 amino acids.

There are a few counts of this clone. The V call is TRBV21-1, the J call TRBJ2-7; the DNA was not compared with TRBD2, the D call given in the table. TRBV21-1 is shown as a pseudogene. The CDR3 has 14 amino acids. DNA of the CDR3: TGTGCCACCCTGGGGCGGGAGTATTCCTACGAGCAGTACTTC. This encodes CATLGREYSYEQYF.

The table lists this clone with many counts. The chain uses TRBV7-2 and TRBJ2-1; the D is unclear. This CDR3 is 13 amino acids long. CDR1 is SGHTA and CDR2 is FQGNSA in the germline V gene. V lost 4 bases to trimming and J lost 5 bases, with 9 bases between them. CDR3 region: CASSSDNHNEQFF. In DNA form, the CDR3 reads TGTGCCAGCAGCTCTGACAACCACAATGAGCAGTTCTTC.

The gene calls are TRBV18 and TRBJ2-4, with TRBD1 identical over 7 bases. This CDR3 comprises 14 residues. J lost 8 bases, V lost 3 bases, and 7 bases had no gene match. The germline gives CDR1 KGHSH, CDR2 LQKENI. DNA for the CDR3: TGTGCCAGCTCACCCTCCAGGGGGAGTGACATTCAGTACTTC. Translating it yields CASSPSRGSDIQYF.

This clone turned up a few times. This chain links TRBV13 with TRBJ2-5; 10 nucleotides line up with TRBD2. V lost 5 bases to trimming and J lost 2 bases; unmatched junction nucleotides: 5. The germline gives CDR1 PRHDT, CDR2 FYEKMQ (reference sequence). This CDR3 is 15 amino acids long. CDR3 residues: CASSRTSGRQETQYF. The CDR3 DNA reads TGTGCCAGCAGCCGGACTAGCGGCAGACAAGAGACCCAGTACTTC.

The chain joins TRBV29-1 to TRBJ1-2, with no clear D. CDR1 and CDR2 from the germline V gene are SQVTM and ANQGSEA. The V end was cut by 2 bases, the J end by 6 bases, with 16 bases between. This CDR3 has 14 amino acids. CDR3 in amino acids: CSVESPFGQDGYTF. DNA for the CDR3: TGCAGCGTTGAATCCCCCTTTGGGCAGGATGGCTACACCTTC.

This clone was counted a few times. The chain links TRBV4-3 to TRBJ1-3; D perhaps matches TRBD1 (5 bases). CDR3 length: 17 amino acids. Germline assignment: CDR1 LGHNA and CDR2 YSLEER. V lost 4 bases to trimming and J lost 3 bases, with 19 bases between them. The CDR3: CASSPIAGGASGNTIYF. CDR3 nucleotides: TGCGCCAGCAGCCCTATCGCAGGAGGGGCAAGTGGAAACACCATATATTTT.

This clone was seen only a few times. The rearrangement links TRBV7-2 to TRBJ2-3; no definite D call. V was shortened by 5 bases and J by 2 bases, with 11 bases between the two germline ends. Germline V lookup: CDR1 SGHTA, CDR2 FQGNSA. The CDR3 has 14 amino acids. Here the CDR3 reads CASSASAATDTQYF. CDR3 in DNA: TGTGCCAGCAGCGCCAGTGCCGCCACAGATACGCAGTATTTT.

The chain recombines TRBV9 with TRBJ2-3, with D uncertain. The ends were cut back, 0 bases at V and 0 bases at J, with 5 bases in the middle. The CDR3 extends over 14 amino acids. Germline CDR1 SGDLS, CDR2 YYNGEE. As DNA, the CDR3 is TGTGCCAGCAGCGTAGCAACCAGCACAGATACGCAGTATTTT. It specifies CASSVATSTDTQYF.

V and J are TRBV7-2 and TRBJ2-1; 8 positions agree with TRBD1. J was trimmed by 8 bases and V by 3 bases; bases with no gene match: 6. CDR1 and CDR2 (germline): SGHTA, FQGNSA. There are 14 residues in the CDR3. CDR3 residues: CASSFPRQGHEQFF. The CDR3 DNA follows: TGTGCCAGCAGCTTTCCACGACAGGGGCATGAGCAGTTCTTC.

The V call is TRBV7-2, the J call TRBJ2-2, with TRBD2 matching 10 bases. Per the germline V gene, CDR1 is SGHTA and CDR2 is FQGNSA. CDR3 size: 16 residues. V gave up 3 bases and J gave up 2 bases; unmatched junction bases: 3. The CDR3 bases are TGTGCCAGCAGCTTTACTAGCGGGGACAACACCGGGGAGCTGTTTTTT. Translated, it gives CASSFTSGDNTGELFF. Variable domain in full (rest from reference TRBV7-2 and TRBJ2-2): GAGVSQSPSNKVTEKGKDVELRCDPISGHTALYWYRQSLGQGLEFLIYFQGNSAPDKSGLPSDRFSAERTGGSVSTLTIQRTQQEDSAVYLCASSFTSGDNTGELFFGEGSRLTVL.